The 10 T cell receptor beta chains listed next were all sequenced from one sample in a study of T cell changes during pregnancy in multiple sclerosis. TCRdb's copy holds only in-frame clones and misses some; the assay was immunoSEQ multiplex PCR. The sample includes about 100,000 clones, roughly 93% of them seen just once. The specimen comprised peripheral blood, sampled before pregnancy. Receptors were obtained from a female donor with multiple sclerosis, enrolled in a pregnancy study.

V and J are TRBV10-3 and TRBJ1-1; possibly TRBD1 for D (5 bases). Trimming shortened V by 2 bases and J by 0 bases, and 16 bases separated the two germline ends. Germline loops: CDR1 ENHRY, CDR2 SYGVKD. This CDR3 has 17 amino acids. The CDR3 DNA is TGTGCCATCAGTGAGGGAGGGGAAATGTTCATGAACACTGAAGCTTTCTTT. Translating gives CAISEGGEMFMNTEAFF.

The chain carries TRBV14 and TRBJ2-7, with TRBD2 matching 7 bases. This CDR3 region has 15 residues. CDR1 and CDR2 (germline): SGHDN, FVKESK. V shed 4 bases and J 3 bases; nucleotides not matched to a gene: 9. The CDR3: CASSRALGGNYEQYF. The CDR3 DNA reads TGTGCCAGCAGCCGGGCGTTGGGGGGGAACTACGAGCAGTACTTC.

The rearrangement uses TRBV28 and TRBJ1-1; D is uncertain. This CDR3 region has 13 residues. V was pared by 3 bases and J by 4 bases, with 9 bases between. Germline V lookup: CDR1 MDHEN, CDR2 SYDVKM. The CDR3 coding sequence is TGTGCCAGCAGTTTGGGAGGGCCCACTGAAGCTTTCTTT. This encodes CASSLGGPTEAFF.

The CDR3 region is CASSLADRTVALNQPQHF. CDR3 sequence (DNA): TGTGCCAGCAGCTTAGCGGACAGGACGGTCGCTCTCAATCAGCCCCAGCATTTT. The rearrangement joins TRBV7-9 to TRBJ1-5, with 7 bases aligning to TRBD1. The CDR3 consists of 18 residues. Germline V gene data show CDR1 as SEHNR and CDR2 as FQNEAQ (reference sequence). Trimming at V came to 0 bases and at J to 3 bases, leaving 11 bases not matched to a gene.

The chain combines TRBV5-1 with TRBJ1-1, with D unclear. Germline CDR1 SGHRS, CDR2 YFSETQ. V lost 1 base and J lost 1, with 11 bases in between. This CDR3 is 15 amino acids long. The CDR3 here is CASSLLQNPNTEAFF. The CDR3 coding sequence is TGCGCCAGCAGCTTGCTGCAGAACCCGAACACTGAAGCTTTCTTT.

The chain combines TRBV19 with TRBJ2-7; possibly TRBD2 for D (5 bases). This CDR3 comprises 20 residues. Looked up from germline, CDR1 is LNHDA and CDR2 is SQIVND (reference sequence). With 4 bases removed from V and 3 bases from J, the gap between germline ends came to 31 bases. CDR3 protein: CASSTPGLDAWFDENYEQYF. DNA of the CDR3: TGTGCCAGTAGTACCCCAGGACTCGATGCTTGGTTCGATGAGAACTACGAGCAGTACTTC.

The chain joins TRBV7-9 to TRBJ1-5; 7 bases align to TRBD1. This CDR3 region has 16 residues. CDR1 and CDR2 from the germline V gene are SEHNR and FQNEAQ (reference sequence). V was pared by 1 base and J by 2 bases, with 5 bases of the junction left unmatched. CDR3 in DNA: TGTGCCAGCAGCTTAGAACAGGGGATTGGCAATCAGCCCCAGCATTTT. It encodes CASSLEQGIGNQPQHF.

The J gene is TRBJ2-7, the V gene TRBV5-6, with TRBD1 matching 9 bases. J lost 3 bases, V lost 5 bases, and 6 bases had no gene match. The length of the CDR3 is 14 residues. Germline assignment: CDR1 SGHDT and CDR2 YYEEEE. CDR3 residues: CASRGTGKLYEQYF. In nucleotides, the CDR3 is TGTGCCAGCAGGGGGACAGGGAAGCTCTACGAGCAGTACTTC.

J is TRBJ2-3 and V is TRBV16, with a tentative D call TRBD2 (6 bases). Per germline, CDR1 KGHSY and CDR2 FQNENV. V lost 4 bases, J lost 1 base, and 33 bases lay in between. This CDR3 is 22 amino acids long. This CDR3 reads CASSPSSDLSSRDIVGTDTQYF. The CDR3 DNA reads TGTGCCAGCAGCCCTTCCTCGGACCTATCCTCGCGGGATATAGTGGGCACAGATACGCAGTATTTT.

This rearrangement joins TRBV27 to TRBJ2-7, with 7 nucleotides matching TRBD2. From germline, CDR1 is MNHEY and CDR2 SMNVEV (reference sequence). CDR3 length equals 14 residues. With V trimmed by 4 bases and J by 0 bases, 3 bases remained unmatched. The CDR3 reads CASSSERDSYEQYF. Here the CDR3 DNA reads TGTGCCAGCAGTTCAGAGCGGGACTCCTACGAGCAGTACTTC.